Below are 31 T cell receptor beta chains sequenced from a single sample in a study of CD8 T cells in Susac syndrome. Reverse transcription of roughly 0.5 to 1 ug RNA was performed with random hexamers. TCRdb used MiXCR to reprocess the immunoSEQ multiplex PCR reads, holding one entry per CDR3 protein. The data hold about 120,000 distinct CDR3 sequences, with about 90% observed a single time. The sample taken for sequencing was CD4+ T cells from PBMCs. The source of these receptors is a human donor in good health.

This clonotype was counted between two and nine times. The gene calls are TRBV11-2 and TRBJ2-7, with 9 bases identical to TRBD2. The V gene's germline CDR1 is SGHAT and CDR2 FQNNGV. The CDR3 runs 15 residues. After removal of 5 bases from V and 4 bases from J, the junction contained 9 bases not matched to a gene. The CDR3 sequence is CASSPRGSGGYEQYF. The CDR3 nucleotides read TGTGCCAGCAGCCCCCGAGGTAGCGGGGGTTACGAGCAGTACTTC.

The chain links TRBV24-1 to TRBJ2-1; D is tentatively TRBD1 or TRBD2 (6 bases each). Germline loops: CDR1 KGHDR, CDR2 SFDVKD. The CDR3 has 14 amino acids. Trimming pared 4 bases from V and 4 bases from J, leaving 10 bases between. The CDR3 reads CATSDGGAYNEQFF. CDR3 DNA: TGTGCCACCAGTGACGGGGGCGCATACAATGAGCAGTTCTTC.

The chain couples TRBV13 to TRBJ2-3; either TRBD1 or TRBD2 may fit D (7 bases each). V was clipped by 5 bases and J by 1 base, with 13 bases between them. In germline, CDR1 is PRHDT, CDR2 FYEKMQ (reference sequence). This CDR3 spans 15 amino acids. The CDR3, as DNA: TGTGCCAGCAGCACCCAGGGGGGGGGCACAGATACGCAGTATTTT. It specifies CASSTQGGGTDTQYF.

The rearrangement links TRBV29-1 to TRBJ1-1; tentatively, D is TRBD1 (5 bases). The V end lost 1 base, the J end lost 1 base, and 25 bases lay between the germline ends. Per the germline V gene, CDR1 is SQVTM and CDR2 is ANQGSEA. The length of the CDR3 is 19 residues. The CDR3 region is CSVEGVSLTGGRRNTEAFF. CDR3 in DNA: TGCAGCGTTGAAGGAGTATCGCTTACGGGGGGACGGAGGAACACTGAAGCTTTCTTT.

The CDR3 reads CSVEGRASGNTIYF. As DNA, the CDR3 is TGCAGCGTTGAGGGGAGGGCCTCTGGAAACACCATATATTTT. The gene calls are TRBV29-1 and TRBJ1-3; D not certain. Trimming removed 3 bases at V and 0 bases at J, with 9 bases between. This CDR3 has 14 residues. Germline values: CDR1 SQVTM, CDR2 ANQGSEA.

The chain combines TRBV5-1 with TRBJ2-3; D possibly corresponds to TRBD2 (6 bases). CDR3 length equals 15 residues. V lost 4 bases, J lost 4 bases, and 16 bases lay in between. The germline CDR1 and CDR2 sequences are SGHRS and YFSETQ. The CDR3 coding sequence is TGCGCCAGCAGCCCTTCTCCGGGAGAGGCAGATACGCAGTATTTT. Translation gives CASSPSPGEADTQYF.

The chain is built from TRBV5-1 and TRBJ2-2; D is possibly TRBD1 (5 bases). The CDR3 extends over 14 amino acids. Trimming removed 4 bases from V and 2 bases from J, with 9 bases in between. CDR1 is SGHRS, CDR2 YFSETQ, per germline. CDR3: CASSPDTNTGELFF. DNA of the CDR3: TGCGCCAGCAGCCCGGACACTAACACCGGGGAGCTGTTTTTT.

This clonotype was detected once. The chain recombines TRBV6-5 with TRBJ2-7; 9 bases are a match to TRBD2. V was pared by 2 bases and J by 4 bases, with 6 bases of the junction left unmatched. Germline V gene lookup returns CDR1 MNHEY and CDR2 SVGAGI. The CDR3 runs to 15 residues. CDR3 sequence: CASSYAGLAHYEQYF. CDR3 in DNA: TGTGCCAGCAGTTACGCCGGACTAGCGCATTACGAGCAGTACTTC.

This chain links TRBV11-3 with TRBJ2-3; the match to TRBD2 covers 8 bases. Trimming cost V 5 bases and J 0 bases; bases outside gene matches: 7. This CDR3 contains 16 residues. From germline, CDR1 is SGHNT and CDR2 YENEEA. This chain's CDR3 is CASSPIAGGSTDTQYF. The CDR3 DNA reads as TGTGCCAGCAGCCCCATCGCGGGGGGAAGCACAGATACGCAGTATTTT.

The gene calls are TRBV7-2 and TRBJ1-5; weak D call: TRBD1 (6 bases). V gave up 6 bases and J gave up 9 bases, with 15 bases separating them. This CDR3 contains 13 residues. Germline CDR1 is SGHTA and CDR2 is FQGNSA. As DNA, the CDR3 is TGTGCCAGCAGTCCAGGGGAGGTGGGGCCCCAGCATTTT. This sequence encodes CASSPGEVGPQHF.

The rearrangement links TRBV7-2 to TRBJ1-5, with D possibly matching TRBD1 (6 bases). Germline V gene data show CDR1 as SGHTA and CDR2 as FQGNSA. With 7 bases removed from V and 4 bases from J, the gap between germline ends came to 11 bases. The CDR3 is 13 residues long. CDR3 region: CASTVDRNQPQHF. The DNA for the CDR3 is TGTGCCAGCACAGTCGACAGGAATCAGCCCCAGCATTTT.

CDR3 loop: CASSQDPPAQGRLNTEAFF. CDR3 sequence (DNA): TGCGCCAGCAGCCAAGACCCCCCTGCGCAGGGACGCCTGAACACTGAAGCTTTCTTT. This chain joins TRBV4-1 and TRBJ1-1; a possible D gene is TRBD1 (5 bases). The CDR3 is made up of 19 amino acids. The V gene lost 0 bases and the J gene lost 0 bases, with 20 bases spanning the gap. Germline V gene lookup returns CDR1 MGHRA and CDR2 YSYEKL.

V gene TRBV5-1 combines with J gene TRBJ2-7; 10 nucleotides align to TRBD1. Germline CDR1 and CDR2: SGHRS and YFSETQ. Trimming took 0 bases from V and 1 from J; bases not matched to a gene: 4. The CDR3 runs 16 residues. CDR3 DNA: TGCGCCAGCAGCTTGGAAGGGACAGGGGTTTCCTACGAGCAGTACTTC. As protein: CASSLEGTGVSYEQYF.

The rearrangement links TRBV4-1 to TRBJ1-4; maybe TRBD1 (5 bases). The germline gives CDR1 MGHRA, CDR2 YSYEKL. CDR3 size: 15 residues. V was pared by 4 bases and J by 10 bases, with 19 bases between. The CDR3 protein is CASSPAGQGAGKLFF. In nucleotides, the CDR3 is TGCGCCAGCAGCCCCGCTGGGCAGGGAGCCGGAAAACTGTTTTTT.

This rearrangement joins TRBV9 to TRBJ2-2; tentatively, D is TRBD2 (7 bases). Trimming stripped 4 bases from V and 5 bases from J, with 15 bases between. The CDR3 totals 15 residues. Germline CDR1 is SGDLS and CDR2 is YYNGEE. CDR3: CASSRGGGRTGELFF. In DNA form, the CDR3 reads TGTGCCAGCAGCCGAGGGGGGGGGCGAACCGGGGAGCTGTTTTTT.

The chain uses TRBV10-3 and TRBJ2-1, with unresolved D. The V and J ends lost 0 bases and 9 bases respectively, with 15 bases between them. Germline V gene data show CDR1 as ENHRY and CDR2 as SYGVKD. The length of the CDR3 is 15 residues. The CDR3 loop reads CAISESASLMGEQFF. As DNA, the CDR3 is TGTGCCATCAGTGAGTCCGCCTCACTTATGGGTGAGCAGTTCTTC.

The chain employs TRBV29-1 and TRBJ2-3; D is unclear. The CDR3 extends over 12 amino acids. Trimming shortened V by 4 bases and J by 1 base, and 6 bases separated the two germline ends. CDR1 and CDR2 from the germline V gene are SQVTM and ANQGSEA. The CDR3 DNA reads as TGCAGCGTTGGTCGCGGCACAGATACGCAGTATTTT. It yields the protein CSVGRGTDTQYF.

The V call is TRBV3-1, the J call TRBJ2-3; no reliable D call. Trimming stripped 0 bases from V and 3 bases from J, with 10 bases between. The CDR3 totals 15 residues. Germline V gene lookup returns CDR1 LGHDT and CDR2 YNNKEL (reference sequence). The CDR3: CASSQEEHQTDTQYF. The DNA for the CDR3 is TGTGCCAGCAGCCAAGAGGAACACCAAACAGATACGCAGTATTTT.

V and J are TRBV4-1 and TRBJ2-7; D not certain. The CDR3 has 14 residues. Looked up from germline, CDR1 is MGHRA and CDR2 is YSYEKL. Between the trimmed V and J ends, which lost 4 bases and 0 bases, there was a span of 10 bases. This CDR3 is CASSLDVNSYEQYF. The CDR3 coding sequence is TGCGCCAGCAGCCTGGACGTAAACTCCTACGAGCAGTACTTC.

The chain carries TRBV9 and TRBJ2-7; 8 nucleotides align to TRBD1. J lost 6 bases, V lost 3 bases, and 5 bases had no gene match. CDR1 is SGDLS, CDR2 YYNGEE, per germline. The CDR3 has 13 residues. The CDR3 DNA is TGTGCCAGCAGCGAGACAGGGGTCGGCGAGCAGTACTTC. Its translation is CASSETGVGEQYF.

J is TRBJ2-4 and V is TRBV19; D is possibly TRBD1 (5 bases). CDR1 LNHDA and CDR2 SQIVND come from the germline V gene (reference sequence). Trimming took 9 bases from V and 2 from J, leaving 17 bases between them. The CDR3 totals 15 residues. The CDR3 protein is CAREAGPDTKNIQYF. In nucleotides, the CDR3 is TGTGCCAGAGAGGCCGGGCCGGACACCAAAAACATTCAGTACTTC.

The V gene is TRBV7-9, the J gene TRBJ1-1; TRBD1 might be the D (5 bases). Trimming stripped 3 bases from V and 5 bases from J, with 10 bases between. This CDR3 region has 13 residues. Germline lookup yields CDR1 SEHNR and CDR2 FQNEAQ (reference sequence). CDR3 DNA sequence: TGTGCCAGCAGCTTGGAGGAGGGGACTGAAGCTTTCTTT. This gives the protein CASSLEEGTEAFF.

V and J are TRBV19 and TRBJ2-7; TRBD2 aligns across 9 bases. From germline, CDR1 is LNHDA and CDR2 SQIVND (reference sequence). CDR3 length: 15 residues. Trimming cost V 5 bases and J 4 bases; bases outside gene matches: 9. For the CDR3, the DNA is TGTGCCAGTAGTCTCCTTAGCGGGAGTGGGTACGAGCAGTACTTC. Its translation: CASSLLSGSGYEQYF.

The J gene is TRBJ1-6, the V gene TRBV13; 9 bases are a match to TRBD1. Looked up from germline, CDR1 is PRHDT and CDR2 is FYEKMQ (reference sequence). The CDR3 consists of 15 residues. The V and J ends lost 6 bases and 6 bases, in that order; junction bases with no gene match: 6. Here the CDR3 DNA reads TGTGCCAGCAGGAATTCGGGACAGGGTAATTCACCCCTCCACTTT. Translating gives CASRNSGQGNSPLHF. The whole variable domain, filled in from reference TRBV13 and TRBJ1-6, reads AAGVIQSPRHLIKEKRETATLKCYPIPRHDTVYWYQQGPGQDPQFLISFYEKMQSDKGSIPDRFSAQQFSDYHSELNMSSLELGDSALYFCASRNSGQGNSPLHFGNGTRLTVT.

The DNA for the CDR3 is TGTGCCAGCAGCTACGTTAATGAGCAGTTCTTC. Amino acid sequence: CASSYVNEQFF. The genes are TRBV5-8 and TRBJ2-1; D ambiguous. Looked up from germline, CDR1 is SGHTS and CDR2 is YDEGEE. This CDR3 contains 11 residues. V was trimmed by 3 bases and J by 7 bases, leaving 5 bases between them.

The chain has TRBV6-2 or TRBV6-3 and TRBJ1-1, with 8 bases that match TRBD1. The germline gives CDR1 MNHEY, CDR2 SVGEGT. The CDR3 totals 16 residues. V trimming: 2 bases; J trimming: 6 bases; junction bases outside the gene matches: 11. CDR3 in amino acids: CASSYVRGQWGPEAFF. CDR3 nucleotides: TGTGCCAGCAGTTACGTCAGGGGGCAATGGGGCCCTGAAGCTTTCTTT.

The V and J genes are TRBV14 and TRBJ1-2; D call uncertain. The CDR3 has 13 amino acids. Trimming stripped 4 bases from V and 4 bases from J, with 10 bases between. Germline-derived CDR1 and CDR2 are SGHDN and FVKESK. The CDR3 coding sequence is TGTGCCAGCAGCCCGATACAAACCTATGGCTACACCTTC. It yields the protein CASSPIQTYGYTF.

The CDR3 nucleotides read TGTGCCTGGAGTCGGGAAATTGGCTCCTACAATGAGCAGTTCTTC. Protein: CAWSREIGSYNEQFF. The chain has TRBV30 and TRBJ2-1; TRBD2 might be the D (5 bases). This CDR3 region has 15 residues. Germline V CDR1 and CDR2: GTSNPN, SVGIG (reference sequence). The V and J ends lost 2 bases and 0 bases respectively, with 11 bases between them.

The CDR3: CSVKRVTSTEAFF. CDR3 bases: TGCAGCGTTAAGAGGGTTACTAGCACTGAAGCTTTCTTT. The chain uses TRBV29-1 and TRBJ1-1, with no clear D. The CDR3 contains 13 residues. V gave up 5 bases and J gave up 4 bases, with 14 bases separating them. Germline CDR1 SQVTM, CDR2 ANQGSEA.

This clonotype was seen a handful of times. This sequence joins TRBV20-1 and TRBJ1-1; D gene ambiguous. The CDR3 runs 11 residues. The ends were cut back, 3 bases at V and 2 bases at J, with 4 bases in the middle. Germline V lookup: CDR1 DFQATT, CDR2 SNEGSKA (reference sequence). This CDR3 reads CSARDNTEAFF. DNA for the CDR3: TGCAGTGCTAGGGATAACACTGAAGCTTTCTTT.

V and J are TRBV9 and TRBJ2-5; unclear D gene. The CDR3 totals 13 residues. The germline gives CDR1 SGDLS, CDR2 YYNGEE. V was clipped by 0 bases and J by 3 bases, with 6 bases between them. The CDR3 nucleotides are TGTGCCAGCAGCGTAGCAAGGGAAGAGACCCAGTACTTC. It translates to CASSVAREETQYF.